These T cell receptor beta chains were read from a single sample in a study of shared clonotypes between healthy human individuals. Using immunoSEQ multiplex PCR, the repertoire was profiled, and TCRdb retains in-frame clones only, with some absent. The sample lists about 1.1 million clones, roughly 74% occurring once. Source material: memory CD4+ T cells from PBMCs. Every receptor here comes from a man between 18 and 35 years old in good health. Some clones in this sample may be carry-over from other donors' samples. Both conserved end residues are part of each CDR3. The D gene is left open where the match is weak. Only part of the rows carry a size: once, few, many, or a class if the clone is expanded.

clone_size j_call d_call v_call cdr3_aa cdr3_nt
NA TRBJ1-2 NA TRBV9 CASSSRGFGYTF TGTGCCAGCAGCTCTAGGGGATTTGGCTACACCTTC
NA TRBJ2-5 TRBD2 TRBV4-1 CASSQAREAQETQYF TGCGCCAGCAGCCAAGCTCGGGAGGCTCAAGAGACCCAGTACTTC
NA TRBJ2-3 NA TRBV6-5 CASSYVAGVTDTQYF TGTGCCAGCAGTTACGTGGCCGGGGTCACAGATACGCAGTATTTT
NA TRBJ2-2 NA TRBV2 CASSERGSVTGELFF TGTGCCAGCAGTGAACGGGGTTCTGTTACCGGGGAGCTGTTTTTT
NA TRBJ2-1 TRBD2 TRBV9 CASSPSGRNYNEQFF TGTGCCAGCAGCCCTAGCGGGAGAAACTACAATGAGCAGTTCTTC
NA TRBJ2-1 NA TRBV9 CASSVDIGAEQFF TGTGCCAGCAGCGTAGATATAGGGGCAGAGCAGTTCTTC
NA TRBJ1-1 NA TRBV10-3 CAISPGAGGTEAFF TGTGCCATCTCTCCGGGGGCCGGGGGGACTGAAGCTTTCTTT
NA TRBJ2-5 TRBD1 TRBV2 CASSVWTGQETQYF TGTGCCAGCAGTGTATGGACAGGCCAAGAGACCCAGTACTTC
NA TRBJ1-1 TRBD1 TRBV28 CASSKGTGRGTEAFF TGTGCCAGCAGTAAGGGGACAGGGAGAGGTACTGAAGCTTTCTTT
NA TRBJ2-7 NA TRBV27 CASSRNGLSSYEQYF TGTGCCAGCAGTCGGAACGGTTTAAGCTCCTACGAGCAGTACTTC
NA TRBJ1-1 TRBD1 TRBV28 CASGSTGTMNTEAFF TGTGCCAGCGGTTCGACAGGGACAATGAACACTGAAGCTTTCTTT
NA TRBJ2-2 NA TRBV7-9 CASSLAFGAGELFF NA
NA TRBJ2-3 NA TRBV5-1 CASSYGGSTDTQYF TGCGCCAGCAGCTACGGGGGAAGCACAGATACGCAGTATTTT
NA TRBJ1-2 NA TRBV30 CAWSKGQGLLLGSPNNGYTF TGTGCCTGGAGTAAGGGGCAGGGGCTCCTCTTAGGGTCCCCGAATAATGGCTACACCTTC
NA TRBJ1-5 NA TRBV18 CASSPGTGDQPQHF TGTGCCAGCTCACCTGGGACTGGGGATCAGCCCCAGCATTTT
NA TRBJ2-7 TRBD2 TRBV5-6 CASSPRTSGYEQYF TGTGCCAGCAGCCCACGGACTAGCGGGTACGAGCAGTACTTC
NA TRBJ2-5 NA TRBV7-2 CASSSSRGETQYF TGTGCCAGCAGCTCCTCTAGGGGAGAGACCCAGTACTTC
NA TRBJ2-1 NA TRBV27 CASNPATGQYNEQFF TGTGCCAGCAATCCGGCAACAGGCCAGTACAATGAGCAGTTCTTC
NA TRBJ1-1 NA TRBV6-5 CASSYSMTGSNTEAFF TGTGCCAGCAGTTACTCGATGACAGGTAGCAACACTGAAGCTTTCTTT
NA TRBJ2-5 NA TRBV14 CASSQEWVRGGETQYF TGTGCCAGCAGCCAAGAGTGGGTCAGGGGAGGAGAGACCCAGTACTTC
NA TRBJ2-3 TRBD1 TRBV5-1 CASSSGQGATQYF TGCGCCAGCAGCTCGGGACAGGGGGCCACGCAGTATTTT
few TRBJ2-7 NA TRBV5-5 CASSLRALRVGGEQYF TGTGCCAGCAGCTTGAGGGCTCTCAGGGTAGGGGGCGAGCAGTACTTC
NA TRBJ2-7 TRBD1 TRBV15 CATSRQGPPDEQYF TGTGCCACCAGCCGACAGGGGCCCCCGGACGAGCAGTACTTC
NA TRBJ2-6 TRBD1 TRBV7-8 CASSLARTGFSGANVLTF TGTGCCAGCAGCTTAGCTCGGACAGGGTTCTCTGGGGCCAACGTCCTGACTTTC
NA TRBJ2-1 TRBD2 TRBV28 CASSLGTSGRGEQFF TGTGCCAGCAGTCTTGGGACTAGCGGGAGAGGTGAGCAGTTCTTC
NA TRBJ2-5 NA TRBV18 CASSLGGAPQETQYF TGTGCCAGCTCCCTCGGGGGAGCGCCCCAAGAGACCCAGTACTTC
NA TRBJ2-1 NA TRBV18 CASSPSGGDNEQFF TGTGCCAGCTCACCAAGCGGAGGGGACAATGAGCAGTTCTTC
few TRBJ2-7 TRBD1 TRBV25-1 CASGTGGSYEQYF TGTGCCAGCGGAACAGGGGGAAGCTACGAGCAGTACTTC
NA TRBJ2-7 TRBD1 TRBV7-9 CASSATGGVYEQYF TGTGCCAGCAGCGCAACAGGGGGTGTCTACGAGCAGTACTTC
NA TRBJ2-3 NA TRBV9 CASQQGGTDTQYF TGTGCCAGCCAGCAGGGAGGCACAGATACGCAGTATTTT
once TRBJ2-5 NA TRBV5-1 CASSKSSAETQYF TGCGCCAGCAGCAAATCGTCTGCAGAGACCCAGTACTTC
NA TRBJ2-2 TRBD1 TRBV28 CASSPPTGGGTGELFF TGTGCCAGCAGTCCACCGACAGGGGGTGGCACCGGGGAGCTGTTTTTT
NA TRBJ2-1 NA TRBV27 CASSSLYNEQFF TGTGCCAGCAGTTCCTTGTACAATGAGCAGTTCTTC
NA TRBJ1-4 NA TRBV6-6 CASSYSMADTEKLFF TGTGCCAGCAGTTACTCGATGGCGGATACGGAAAAACTGTTTTTT
NA TRBJ2-7 NA TRBV7-9 CASSLRTSGEQYF TGTGCCAGCAGCTTACGCACCTCCGGCGAGCAGTACTTC